These T cell receptor beta chains were read from a single sample in a study of siplizumab effects on memory and regulatory T cells. Here immunoSEQ multiplex PCR was the method, and the copy in TCRdb shows in-frame clones only, minus some. The sample lists about 100,000 clones, more than 85% seen once, with 0.14% to 0.15% in the top ten. Sequenced material: CD4+ T cells sorted from blood. These receptors were obtained from a human donor in good health. CDR3s include the opening cysteine and the closing phenylalanine or tryptophan. A D gene is named only where the DNA matches it firmly. Size is stated for part of the rows, as once, few or many counts, or as a class when the clone is expanded.

J gene: TRBJ1-5
D gene: TRBD1
clone size: NA
V gene: TRBV28
CDR3 protein: CASTPTDRPGAQHF
CDR3 DNA: TGTGCCAGCACCCCAACGGACAGGCCTGGGGCCCAGCATTTT

J gene: TRBJ1-5
D gene: NA
clone size: NA
V gene: TRBV6-1
CDR3 protein: CASSEERVGQGYQPQHF
CDR3 DNA: TGTGCCAGCAGTGAAGAGCGGGTAGGTCAGGGTTATCAGCCCCAGCATTTT

J gene: TRBJ2-3
D gene: NA
clone size: NA
V gene: TRBV10-3
CDR3 protein: CAISDFVGSTDTQYF
CDR3 DNA: TGTGCCATCTCAGATTTTGTGGGGAGCACAGATACGCAGTATTTT

J gene: TRBJ2-3
D gene: NA
clone size: NA
V gene: TRBV5-1
CDR3 protein: CASSWDSGGPNTDTQYF
CDR3 DNA: TGCGCCAGCAGCTGGGACTCCGGGGGGCCCAACACAGATACGCAGTATTTT

J gene: TRBJ2-1
D gene: TRBD1
clone size: NA
V gene: TRBV7-6
CDR3 protein: CASSPGTGRNEQFF
CDR3 DNA: TGTGCCAGCAGCCCTGGGACAGGGAGGAATGAGCAGTTCTTC

J gene: TRBJ2-5
D gene: NA
clone size: NA
V gene: TRBV15
CDR3 protein: CATSREQRLPGETQYF
CDR3 DNA: TGTGCCACCAGCAGAGAGCAGCGCCTCCCGGGGGAGACCCAGTACTTC

J gene: TRBJ1-1
D gene: NA
clone size: NA
V gene: TRBV18
CDR3 protein: CASSREQNTEAFF
CDR3 DNA: TGTGCCAGCTCACGGGAACAGAACACTGAAGCTTTCTTT

J gene: TRBJ2-3
D gene: NA
clone size: NA
V gene: TRBV10-3
CDR3 protein: CAISESGTLGNAQYF
CDR3 DNA: TGTGCCATCAGTGAGTCCGGGACTCTGGGCAACGCGCAGTATTTT

J gene: TRBJ2-7
D gene: TRBD2
clone size: NA
V gene: TRBV9
CDR3 protein: CASSVEAGLAGRSYEQYF
CDR3 DNA: TGTGCCAGCAGCGTAGAAGCGGGACTAGCGGGTCGGTCCTACGAGCAGTACTTC

J gene: TRBJ1-3
D gene: TRBD1
clone size: NA
V gene: TRBV6-5
CDR3 protein: CASRRQGASGNTIYF
CDR3 DNA: TGTGCCAGCAGAAGACAGGGAGCTTCGGGAAACACCATATATTTT

J gene: TRBJ1-5
D gene: TRBD1
clone size: NA
V gene: TRBV6-1
CDR3 protein: CASRQGDQPQHF
CDR3 DNA: TGTGCCAGCAGGCAGGGGGATCAGCCCCAGCATTTT

J gene: TRBJ2-7
D gene: TRBD1
clone size: NA
V gene: TRBV2
CDR3 protein: CASLPGTGGSYEQYF
CDR3 DNA: TGTGCCAGCCTCCCCGGGACAGGGGGATCCTACGAGCAGTACTTC

J gene: TRBJ2-5
D gene: TRBD1
clone size: NA
V gene: TRBV5-1
CDR3 protein: CASSFTPTGDQETQYF
CDR3 DNA: TGCGCCAGCAGCTTCACACCGACAGGGGATCAAGAGACCCAGTACTTC

J gene: TRBJ1-5
D gene: NA
clone size: NA
V gene: TRBV7-9
CDR3 protein: CASSSVGLNQPQHF
CDR3 DNA: TGTGCCAGCAGCTCGGTGGGGCTCAATCAGCCCCAGCATTTT

J gene: TRBJ1-5
D gene: NA
clone size: NA
V gene: TRBV18
CDR3 protein: CASSPEGIQPQHF
CDR3 DNA: TGTGCCAGCTCACCTGAGGGTATCCAGCCCCAGCATTTT

J gene: TRBJ1-2
D gene: NA
clone size: NA
V gene: TRBV27
CDR3 protein: CASSPGWGFGKNYGYTF
CDR3 DNA: TGTGCCAGCAGCCCAGGGTGGGGGTTCGGGAAAAACTATGGCTACACCTTC

J gene: TRBJ1-5
D gene: NA
clone size: NA
V gene: TRBV10-3
CDR3 protein: CAISEGRSDQPQHF
CDR3 DNA: TGTGCCATCAGTGAAGGGAGGTCCGATCAGCCCCAGCATTTT

J gene: TRBJ1-2
D gene: NA
clone size: NA
V gene: TRBV5-4
CDR3 protein: CASSSGGQYGYTF
CDR3 DNA: TGTGCCAGCAGTTCCGGGGGGCAGTATGGCTACACCTTC

J gene: TRBJ1-4
D gene: TRBD1
clone size: NA
V gene: TRBV5-1
CDR3 protein: CASSLIGGVTNEKLFF
CDR3 DNA: TGCGCCAGCAGCTTGATAGGGGGCGTCACTAATGAAAAACTGTTTTTT

J gene: TRBJ2-7
D gene: NA
clone size: NA
V gene: TRBV27
CDR3 protein: CASSLTARALYEQYF
CDR3 DNA: TGTGCCAGCAGTTTGACGGCACGCGCCCTTTACGAGCAGTACTTC

J gene: TRBJ2-1
D gene: TRBD2
clone size: NA
V gene: TRBV11-3
CDR3 protein: CASSLEGTSGMDEQFF
CDR3 DNA: TGTGCCAGCAGCTTAGAGGGGACTAGCGGCATGGATGAGCAGTTCTTC

J gene: TRBJ2-1
D gene: NA
clone size: NA
V gene: TRBV5-1
CDR3 protein: CASSLAPGLVVRTDYNEQFF
CDR3 DNA: TGCGCCAGCAGCTTGGCTCCAGGACTGGTAGTCCGGACAGACTACAATGAGCAGTTCTTC

J gene: TRBJ2-7
D gene: NA
clone size: NA
V gene: TRBV18
CDR3 protein: CASRLGGGYEQYF
CDR3 DNA: TGTGCCAGCCGTCTGGGGGGTGGCTACGAGCAGTACTTC

J gene: TRBJ1-4
D gene: TRBD1
clone size: NA
V gene: TRBV19
CDR3 protein: CASREQGYVNEKLFF
CDR3 DNA: TGTGCCAGTAGGGAACAGGGGTACGTTAATGAAAAACTGTTTTTT

J gene: TRBJ2-1
D gene: TRBD1
clone size: NA
V gene: TRBV7-8
CDR3 protein: CASSLGAGTGGYEQFF
CDR3 DNA: TGTGCCAGCAGCTTAGGGGCCGGGACAGGGGGCTATGAGCAGTTCTTC

J gene: TRBJ1-5
D gene: NA
clone size: NA
V gene: TRBV5-5
CDR3 protein: CASSSHPNQPQHF
CDR3 DNA: TGTGCCAGCAGCTCCCACCCGAATCAGCCCCAGCATTTT

J gene: TRBJ2-2
D gene: NA
clone size: NA
V gene: TRBV19
CDR3 protein: CASLQLPNTGELFF
CDR3 DNA: TGTGCCAGTCTTCAGCTACCGAACACCGGGGAGCTGTTTTTT

J gene: TRBJ2-5
D gene: NA
clone size: NA
V gene: TRBV5-6
CDR3 protein: CASSLEVLETQYF
CDR3 DNA: TGTGCCAGCAGCTTGGAAGTCTTGGAGACCCAGTACTTC

J gene: TRBJ1-5
D gene: NA
clone size: NA
V gene: TRBV6-5
CDR3 protein: CASSPSWSNQPQHF
CDR3 DNA: TGTGCCAGCAGCCCATCCTGGTCCAATCAGCCCCAGCATTTT

J gene: TRBJ2-1
D gene: TRBD2
clone size: NA
V gene: TRBV7-3
CDR3 protein: CASSPRPTPGTSGSNEQFF
CDR3 DNA: TGTGCCAGCAGCCCCCGCCCGACCCCCGGGACTAGCGGGAGCAATGAGCAGTTCTTC

J gene: TRBJ1-3
D gene: NA
clone size: NA
V gene: TRBV5-1
CDR3 protein: CASSLDGAPKKNTIYF
CDR3 DNA: TGCGCCAGCAGCTTGGACGGGGCCCCAAAGAAGAACACCATATATTTT

J gene: TRBJ2-7
D gene: NA
clone size: NA
V gene: TRBV28
CDR3 protein: CASSSTGRGTYEQYF
CDR3 DNA: TGTGCCAGCAGTTCCACGGGGAGGGGGACCTACGAGCAGTACTTC

J gene: TRBJ2-7
D gene: TRBD1
clone size: few
V gene: TRBV18
CDR3 protein: CASSPGAGGYDEQYF
CDR3 DNA: TGTGCCAGCTCACCAGGGGCAGGGGGCTACGACGAGCAGTACTTC

J gene: TRBJ1-6
D gene: TRBD1
clone size: few
V gene: TRBV18
CDR3 protein: CASSPGQGDSPLHF
CDR3 DNA: TGTGCCAGCTCACCGGGACAGGGAGACTCACCCCTCCACTTT

J gene: TRBJ1-2
D gene: TRBD1
clone size: NA
V gene: TRBV19
CDR3 protein: CASTLGGQGEANYGYTF
CDR3 DNA: TGTGCCAGTACCCTGGGGGGACAGGGGGAAGCTAACTATGGCTACACCTTC

J gene: TRBJ1-2
D gene: NA
clone size: NA
V gene: TRBV6-5
CDR3 protein: CAVLGSGGGYTF
CDR3 DNA: TGTGCTGTTCTCGGGTCGGGAGGCGGCTACACCTTC

J gene: TRBJ2-5
D gene: TRBD2
clone size: NA
V gene: TRBV15
CDR3 protein: CATSPLLAGNSQETQYF
CDR3 DNA: TGTGCCACCAGCCCCTTACTAGCGGGGAACTCCCAAGAGACCCAGTACTTC

J gene: TRBJ2-7
D gene: TRBD2
clone size: NA
V gene: TRBV18
CDR3 protein: CASSSGTSGGAYEQYF
CDR3 DNA: TGTGCCAGCTCAAGCGGGACTAGCGGGGGGGCATACGAGCAGTACTTC

J gene: TRBJ1-6
D gene: NA
clone size: NA
V gene: TRBV5-6
CDR3 protein: CATTVSADNSPLHF
CDR3 DNA: TGTGCCACCACAGTGAGCGCAGATAATTCACCCCTCCACTTT

J gene: TRBJ1-4
D gene: TRBD1
clone size: NA
V gene: TRBV18
CDR3 protein: CASSPGTEEKLFF
CDR3 DNA: TGTGCCAGCTCACCAGGGACAGAGGAAAAACTGTTTTTT

J gene: TRBJ1-2
D gene: NA
clone size: once
V gene: TRBV27
CDR3 protein: CASRPFDRFSRHYGYTF
CDR3 DNA: TGTGCCAGCAGACCGTTCGACCGGTTTAGTAGGCACTATGGCTACACCTTC

J gene: TRBJ1-1
D gene: TRBD1
clone size: NA
V gene: TRBV7-9
CDR3 protein: CASTLQGAIRDTEAFF
CDR3 DNA: TGTGCCAGCACCCTCCAGGGGGCAATCAGGGACACTGAAGCTTTCTTT

J gene: TRBJ1-5
D gene: TRBD1
clone size: NA
V gene: TRBV2
CDR3 protein: CASSAGGQGSLQHF
CDR3 DNA: TGTGCCAGCAGTGCGGGGGGACAGGGAAGTCTCCAGCATTTT